The table lists the clone carrying this TCR beta chain with a count of one. Its specificity is unknown. TCRdb's table, derived via immunoSEQ multiplex PCR, lists solely in-frame clones and lacks some. The data show about 120,000 clones, approximately 84% seen once. This sample stems from a study of T cell responses to AZD1222 COVID-19 vaccine. Study in general: Second doses were pooled across both intervals (about 4 or about 12 weeks). Overall study results and limits: Only 5 or 6 AZD1222 recipients tested seropositive at baseline. In a largely white British group with more females than males, clonal diversity was possibly underestimated.

The CDR3 contains 16 residues. V was clipped by 3 bases and J by 6 bases, with 15 bases between them. CDR1 LNHNV and CDR2 YYDKDF come from the germline V gene (reference sequence). The clonotype originates from an adult in good health. Sequences were derived from peripheral blood, sampled on day 0 of AZD1222 vaccination. The chain links TRBV15 to TRBJ1-6, with no clear D. The CDR3 protein is CATSRPPGIPNSPLHF. The CDR3 DNA is TGTGCCACCAGCAGGCCCCCCGGGATTCCTAATTCACCCCTCCACTTT. The complete variable domain, with remaining parts taken from reference TRBV15 and TRBJ1-6, reads DAMVIQNPRYQVTQFGKPVTLSCSQTLNHNVMYWYQQKSSQAPKLLFHYYDKDFNNEADTPDNFQSRRPNTSFCFLDIRSPGLGDTAMYLCATSRPPGIPNSPLHFGNGTRLTVT.